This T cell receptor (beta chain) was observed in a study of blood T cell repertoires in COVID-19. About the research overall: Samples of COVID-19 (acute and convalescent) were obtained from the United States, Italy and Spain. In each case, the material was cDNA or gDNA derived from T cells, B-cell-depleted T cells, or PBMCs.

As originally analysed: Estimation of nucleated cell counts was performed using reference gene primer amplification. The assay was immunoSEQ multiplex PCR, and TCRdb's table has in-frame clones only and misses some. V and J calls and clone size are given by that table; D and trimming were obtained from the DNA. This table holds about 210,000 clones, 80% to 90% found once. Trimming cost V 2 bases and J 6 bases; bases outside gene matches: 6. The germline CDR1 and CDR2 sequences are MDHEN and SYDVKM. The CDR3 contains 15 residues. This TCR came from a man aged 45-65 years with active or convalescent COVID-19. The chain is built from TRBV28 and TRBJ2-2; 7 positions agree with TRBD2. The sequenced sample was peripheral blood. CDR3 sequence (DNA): TGTGCCAGCAGTTTACTCCGGGGGGAGGCCGGGGAGCTGTTTTTT. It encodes CASSLLRGEAGELFF.